These 29 T cell receptor beta chains were all obtained from the same sample, sequenced in a study of blood T cell repertoires in COVID-19. The protocol was immunoSEQ multiplex PCR, while the TCRdb copy is restricted to in-frame clones and leaves out a portion. The data hold tens of thousands of clones, with more than 80% observed a single time. The source material was peripheral blood. Receptors were obtained from a human donor in a cohort sampled during active COVID-19.

This clone was detected once. This chain connects TRBV9 to TRBJ2-5, with 10 nucleotides matching TRBD2. Germline CDR1 and CDR2: SGDLS and YYNGEE. The length of the CDR3 is 13 residues. J gave up 4 bases and V 3 bases, and 0 bases lay outside the gene matches. CDR3 sequence: CASSASGGETQYF. The CDR3 bases are TGTGCCAGCAGCGCTAGCGGGGGAGAGACCCAGTACTTC. Full variable domain (remainder filled in from reference TRBV9 and TRBJ2-5): DSGVTQTPKHLITATGQRVTLRCSPRSGDLSVYWYQQSLDQGLQFLIQYYNGEERAKGNILERFSAQQFPDLHSELNLSSLELGDSALYFCASSASGGETQYFGPGTRLLVL.

The chain uses TRBV11-2 and TRBJ1-1; weak D call: TRBD1 (6 bases). Germline CDR1 reads SGHAT; CDR2 reads FQNNGV. CDR3 length equals 14 residues. V lost 3 bases, J lost 8 bases, and 16 bases lay in between. CDR3 amino acids: CASSFRQGSREAFF. CDR3 nucleotide sequence: TGTGCCAGCAGCTTCCGTCAGGGGAGTCGGGAAGCTTTCTTT. The full variable domain, completed using reference TRBV11-2 and TRBJ1-1, is EAGVAQSPRYKIIEKRQSVAFWCNPISGHATLYWYQQILGQGPKLLIQFQNNGVVDDSQLPKDRFSAERLKGVDSTLKIQPAKLEDSAVYLCASSFRQGSREAFFGQGTRLTVV.

J is TRBJ2-1 and V is TRBV28, with 11 bases aligning to TRBD1. Germline V lookup: CDR1 MDHEN, CDR2 SYDVKM. V was clipped by 4 bases and J by 1 base; unmatched bases: 3. The CDR3 has 16 residues. The chain's CDR3 is CASSSGQGASYNEQFF. The CDR3, as DNA: TGTGCCAGCAGTTCCGGACAGGGGGCATCCTACAATGAGCAGTTCTTC.

The V and J genes are TRBV2 and TRBJ2-1, with a weak D call TRBD2 (6 bases). There are 15 residues in the CDR3. Germline CDR1 SNHLY, CDR2 FYNNEI. V lost 4 bases, J lost 2 bases, and 12 bases lay in between. The CDR3 here is CASSALGGTYNEQFF. The CDR3 nucleotides read TGTGCCAGCAGTGCTCTTGGGGGGACCTACAATGAGCAGTTCTTC.

This clone was seen only a few times. The DNA for the CDR3 is TGTGCCAGCAGCTTAGGGAGGGAGTACGAGCAGTACTTC. This sequence encodes CASSLGREYEQYF. This chain joins TRBV7-2 and TRBJ2-7; tentative D call: TRBD2 (6 bases). Per germline, CDR1 SGHTA and CDR2 FQGNSA. Trimming took 1 base from V and 4 from J, leaving 8 bases between them. The CDR3 is made up of 13 amino acids.

The rearrangement joins TRBV27 to TRBJ1-1; D gene uncertain. The CDR3 consists of 14 residues. V gave up 6 bases and J gave up 1 base, with 12 bases separating them. CDR1 MNHEY and CDR2 SMNVEV come from the germline V gene (reference sequence). Written as DNA, the CDR3 is TGTGCCAGCAGCTGGGCCGCAAGGAACACTGAAGCTTTCTTT. Translating gives CASSWAARNTEAFF.

The chain links TRBV5-8 to TRBJ2-7; 10 positions agree with TRBD2. Germline V gene sequence: CDR1 SGHTS, CDR2 YDEGEE. This CDR3 contains 17 residues. Trimming removed 4 bases from V and 1 base from J; junction bases left unmatched: 11. The CDR3 coding sequence is TGTGCCAGCAGCCCCTATAGCGGGGGGTCCGATTCCTACGAGCAGTACTTC. Protein sequence: CASSPYSGGSDSYEQYF.

The chain is built from TRBV6-4 and TRBJ2-3, with a possible D match to TRBD1 (6 bases). This CDR3 spans 15 amino acids. Trimming cost V 4 bases and J 5 bases, with 16 bases left between them. The V gene's germline CDR1 is MRHNA and CDR2 SNTAGT. The chain's CDR3 is CASSVDSGGQDTQYF. The CDR3 DNA reads TGTGCCAGCAGTGTTGATAGTGGGGGACAAGATACGCAGTATTTT.

This chain links TRBV5-1 with TRBJ2-1; 12 nucleotides align to TRBD2. The V segment lost 4 bases and the J segment 4 bases; nucleotides outside the gene matches: 3. The CDR3 sequence is 15 residues long. The germline gives CDR1 SGHRS, CDR2 YFSETQ. For the CDR3, the DNA is TGCGCCAGCAGCGCGGGACTAGCGGGTTACAATGAGCAGTTCTTC. This gives the protein CASSAGLAGYNEQFF.

The genes are TRBV10-3 and TRBJ2-1, with TRBD2 matching 9 bases. The CDR3 has 14 residues. V lost 4 bases, J lost 10 bases, and 8 bases stayed unmatched. Germline V gives CDR1 ENHRY, CDR2 SYGVKD. The CDR3 coding sequence is TGTGCCATCAGTGGGCAGCGGGGGGAACGCGAGCAGTTCTTC. It codes for CAISGQRGEREQFF.

This clone was counted once. This chain joins TRBV3-1 (or the pseudogene TRBV3-2) and TRBJ2-1, with 10 bases aligning to TRBD2. The CDR3 loop spans 17 amino acids. V lost 1 base to trimming and J lost 7 bases; unmatched junction nucleotides: 10. The germline V gene encodes CDR1 LGHDT and CDR2 YNNKEL (reference sequence). The CDR3 region has the DNA TGTGCCAGCAGCCAAGTTCTGGTAGCGGGGGGTGTTAATGAGCAGTTCTTC. It specifies CASSQVLVAGGVNEQFF.

In its sample, this clone was seen a few times. This chain connects TRBV6-1 to TRBJ1-6; D not resolved. CDR1 is MNHNS, CDR2 SASEGT, per germline. The CDR3 loop spans 11 amino acids. The V end was cut by 1 base, the J end by 16 bases, with 8 bases between. The DNA of the CDR3 is TGTGCCAGCAGTGAAGGCGTAAAACTCCACTTT. The encoded protein is CASSEGVKLHF.

The chain employs TRBV7-8 and TRBJ2-1; D uncertain. This CDR3 has 15 residues. Trimming removed 2 bases from V and 0 bases from J, with 8 bases in between. In germline, CDR1 is SGHVS, CDR2 FQNEAQ. CDR3 bases: TGTGCCAGCAGCTTACTCCAGGTCTCCTACAATGAGCAGTTCTTC. Its protein product is CASSLLQVSYNEQFF.

The CDR3 nucleotides are TGTGCCAGCAGCCCCCGCGGGACAGACTATCAGCCCCAGCATTTT. This translates into CASSPRGTDYQPQHF. The rearrangement uses TRBV5-8 and TRBJ1-5, with 7 bases aligning to TRBD1. This CDR3 is built from 15 residues. The V segment lost 4 bases and the J segment 5 bases; nucleotides outside the gene matches: 9. Per germline, CDR1 SGHTS and CDR2 YDEGEE.

The rearrangement joins TRBV18 to TRBJ2-2, with D possibly being TRBD2 (6 bases). CDR3 length equals 14 residues. V dropped 6 bases and J dropped 4 bases, with 12 bases sitting between them. Germline V lookup: CDR1 KGHSH, CDR2 LQKENI. The CDR3 DNA follows: TGTGCCAGCTCCCTAAACGGGGGCACCGGGGAGCTGTTTTTT. This translates into CASSLNGGTGELFF. Variable domain in full (rest from reference TRBV18 and TRBJ2-2): NAGVMQNPRHLVRRRGQEARLRCSPMKGHSHVYWYRQLPEEGLKFMVYLQKENIIDESGMPKERFSAEFPKEGPSILRIQQVVRGDSAAYFCASSLNGGTGELFFGEGSRLTVL.

This clone was recorded once. The V gene is TRBV11-3, the J gene TRBJ2-2; 10 bases are a match to TRBD1. CDR3 length: 16 residues. From germline, CDR1 is SGHNT and CDR2 YENEEA. V shed 5 bases, J shed 4 bases, and the junction held 7 bases outside the gene matches. The CDR3 region is CASSQGQGSRTGELFF. In DNA, the CDR3 is TGTGCCAGCAGCCAGGGACAGGGGAGTCGCACCGGGGAGCTGTTTTTT. Combining the CDR3 with reference TRBV11-3 and TRBJ2-2 gives the whole variable domain EAGVVQSPRYKIIEKKQPVAFWCNPISGHNTLYWYLQNLGQGPELLIRYENEEAVDDSQLPKDRFSAERLKGVDSTLKIQPAELGDSAVYLCASSQGQGSRTGELFFGEGSRLTVL.

The rearrangement links TRBV6-4 to TRBJ2-1; TRBD2 agrees at 11 bases. The germline CDR1 and CDR2 sequences are MRHNA and SNTAGT. Germline trimming cut 5 bases from V and 10 bases from J; bases unmatched to any gene: 7. The CDR3 is 14 residues long. The CDR3 protein is CASSISGGAAEQFF. The CDR3 nucleotides read TGTGCCAGCAGTATTAGCGGGGGGGCCGCCGAGCAGTTCTTC.

The chain links TRBV27 to TRBJ1-6; TRBD1 agrees at 9 bases. The CDR3 consists of 16 residues. V lost 3 bases and J lost 8; bases outside the gene matches: 8. The V gene's germline CDR1 is MNHEY and CDR2 SMNVEV (reference sequence). The CDR3 is CASSFSFRDRDSPLHF. In nucleotides, the CDR3 is TGTGCCAGCAGTTTTTCCTTCCGGGACAGGGATTCACCCCTCCACTTT.

The gene calls are TRBV5-1 and TRBJ2-2; the match to TRBD1 covers 12 bases. V dropped 4 bases and J dropped 4; count of bases not matched to a gene: 2. Germline CDR1 reads SGHRS; CDR2 reads YFSETQ. This CDR3 has 15 amino acids. The CDR3 loop reads CASSPGQGATGELFF. The CDR3 bases are TGCGCCAGCAGCCCGGGACAGGGGGCCACCGGGGAGCTGTTTTTT.

The chain employs TRBV7-3 and TRBJ2-2, with no clear D. Germline V gene lookup returns CDR1 SGHTA and CDR2 FQGTGA. The V end was cut by 2 bases, the J end by 7 bases, with 8 bases between. This CDR3 region has 13 residues. The CDR3 sequence is CASSLLSVGELFF. The CDR3 bases are TGTGCCAGCAGCTTATTGTCGGTCGGGGAGCTGTTTTTT. The full variable domain, rest sourced from reference TRBV7-3 and TRBJ2-2, is GAGVSQTPSNKVTEKGKYVELRCDPISGHTALYWYRQSLGQGPEFLIYFQGTGAADDSGLPNDRFFAVRPEGSVSTLKIQRTERGDSAVYLCASSLLSVGELFFGEGSRLTVL.

Here the CDR3 reads CASSAEVGGGVNEQFF. Written as DNA, the CDR3 is TGTGCCAGCAGCGCTGAGGTGGGGGGAGGCGTAAATGAGCAGTTCTTC. This rearrangement joins TRBV7-7 to TRBJ2-1; possibly TRBD2 for D (6 bases). V dropped 5 bases and J dropped 7 bases, with 21 bases sitting between them. The germline CDR1 and CDR2 sequences are SSHAT and FNYEAQ (reference sequence). The length of the CDR3 is 16 residues.

The chain recombines TRBV3-1 (or the pseudogene TRBV3-2) with TRBJ1-2; perhaps TRBD1 as D (6 bases). This CDR3 has 14 residues. V lost 2 bases to trimming and J lost 5 bases, with 12 bases between them. Germline V gives CDR1 LGHDT, CDR2 YNNKEL (reference sequence). The CDR3 here is CASSQQGQGYGYTF. Written as DNA, the CDR3 is TGTGCCAGCAGCCAACAGGGGCAGGGTTATGGCTACACCTTC.

The V and J genes are TRBV19 and TRBJ2-4; D unclear. Between the trimmed V and J ends, which lost 5 bases and 0 bases, there was a span of 8 bases. There are 14 residues in the CDR3. CDR1 and CDR2 (germline): LNHDA, SQIVND (reference sequence). The CDR3 region has the DNA TGTGCCAGTAGTGAGACTGTAGCCAAAAACATTCAGTACTTC. Protein sequence: CASSETVAKNIQYF. The full variable domain, completed using reference TRBV19 and TRBJ2-4, is DGGITQSPKYLFRKEGQNVTLSCEQNLNHDAMYWYRQDPGQGLRLIYYSQIVNDFQKGDIAEGYSVSREKKESFPLTVTSAQKNPTAFYLCASSETVAKNIQYFGAGTRLSVL.

The chain joins TRBV6-5 to TRBJ1-5; TRBD1 might be the D (6 bases). CDR1 is MNHEY and CDR2 is SVGAGI in the germline V gene. V lost 6 bases and J 6 bases, leaving 15 bases between the germline ends. The CDR3 totals 14 residues. DNA of the CDR3: TGTGCCAGCAGCCCACAGGGTTTGGGTCAGCCCCAGCATTTT. As protein: CASSPQGLGQPQHF.

The chain carries TRBV4-2 and TRBJ2-7; the D is unclear. The length of the CDR3 is 11 residues. Between the trimmed V and J ends, which lost 5 bases and 4 bases, there was a span of 6 bases. CDR1 and CDR2 (germline): LGHNA, YNFKEQ. CDR3 DNA: TGTGCCAGCAGCAATCAATACGAGCAGTACTTC. Protein sequence: CASSNQYEQYF.

The chain links TRBV11-2 to TRBJ2-3; 12 nucleotides agree with TRBD2. Trimming cost V 5 bases and J 4 bases; bases outside gene matches: 10. The CDR3 has 17 amino acids. CDR1 SGHAT and CDR2 FQNNGV come from the germline V gene. The CDR3, as DNA: TGTGCCAGCAGCCAAAGTCTAGCGGGGGGGCCCCCAGATACGCAGTATTTT. It translates to CASSQSLAGGPPDTQYF.

The chain combines TRBV5-1 with TRBJ2-1; a possible D gene is TRBD2 (5 bases). This CDR3 is 14 amino acids long. V was pared by 0 bases and J by 1 base, with 5 bases between. Germline V CDR1 and CDR2: SGHRS, YFSETQ. The CDR3 loop is CASSLGGSYNEQFF. In DNA form, the CDR3 reads TGCGCCAGCAGCTTGGGCGGGTCCTACAATGAGCAGTTCTTC.

V and J are TRBV21-1 and TRBJ2-7; the table assigns TRBD1, which was not confirmed against the DNA. TRBV21-1 is marked as a pseudogene. The CDR3 covers 17 residues. The CDR3 region has the DNA TGTGCCAGCCGAACTCTGGGACCCGGGACATTTTCCTACGAGCAGTACTTC. This translates into CASRTLGPGTFSYEQYF.

The CDR3 DNA reads as TGTGCCAGCAGCCTAGGGGACTCCAATTCGGGTGAGCAGTTCTTC. Translation gives CASSLGDSNSGEQFF. This chain links TRBV11-3 with TRBJ2-1, with a possible D match to TRBD2 (6 bases). V was shortened by 5 bases and J by 9 bases, with 20 bases between the two germline ends. Per germline, CDR1 SGHNT and CDR2 YENEEA. There are 15 residues in the CDR3.